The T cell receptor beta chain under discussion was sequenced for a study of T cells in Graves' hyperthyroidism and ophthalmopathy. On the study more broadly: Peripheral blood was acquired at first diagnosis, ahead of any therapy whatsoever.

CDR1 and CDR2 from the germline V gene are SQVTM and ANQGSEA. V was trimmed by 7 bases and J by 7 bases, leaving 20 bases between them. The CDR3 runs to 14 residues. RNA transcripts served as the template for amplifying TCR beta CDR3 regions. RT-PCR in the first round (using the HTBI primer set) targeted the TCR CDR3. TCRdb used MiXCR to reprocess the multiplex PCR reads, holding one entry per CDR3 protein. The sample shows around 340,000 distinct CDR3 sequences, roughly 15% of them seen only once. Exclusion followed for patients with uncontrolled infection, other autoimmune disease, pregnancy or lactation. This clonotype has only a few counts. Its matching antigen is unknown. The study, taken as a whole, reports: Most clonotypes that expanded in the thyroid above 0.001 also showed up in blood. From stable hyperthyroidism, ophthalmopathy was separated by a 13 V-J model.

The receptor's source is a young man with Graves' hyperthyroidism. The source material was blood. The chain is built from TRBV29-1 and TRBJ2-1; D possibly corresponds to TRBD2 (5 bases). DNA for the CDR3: TGCAGCGCTTCGAACCGGGCTAGCCGAAATGAGCAGTTCTTC. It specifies CSASNRASRNEQFF.